What follows are 14 T cell receptor beta chains derived from one specimen sequenced in a study of cytomegalovirus exposure and HLA in healthy donors. Primers: 60 Vbeta forward and 13 Jbeta reverse. Generated by immunoSEQ multiplex PCR, the TCRdb table keeps only in-frame clones and is missing some. The sample carries more than 110,000 clones, about 80% recorded once. The sequenced material came from PBMCs. The origin of the receptors is a male donor in good health and CMV-seropositive.

The chain carries TRBV4-2 and TRBJ2-1, with D perhaps TRBD2 (6 bases). This CDR3 is 18 amino acids long. Between the trimmed V and J ends, which lost 1 base and 0 bases, there was a span of 16 bases. CDR1 and CDR2 from the germline V gene are LGHNA and YNFKEQ. The CDR3, as DNA: TGTGCCAGCAGCCAAGGGGATTTAGCGGAAAGCTCCTACAATGAGCAGTTCTTC. It translates to CASSQGDLAESSYNEQFF.

The gene calls are TRBV19 and TRBJ2-7, with TRBD1 matching over 9 bases. Germline trimming cut 5 bases from V and 4 bases from J; bases unmatched to any gene: 6. This CDR3 contains 14 residues. Per germline, CDR1 LNHDA and CDR2 SQIVND (reference sequence). CDR3 in amino acids: CASSPRTGVYEQYF. CDR3 in DNA: TGTGCCAGTAGTCCCCGGACAGGGGTTTACGAGCAGTACTTC.

This clone came up a few times. The V and J genes are TRBV11-3 and TRBJ2-7, with 8 bases that match TRBD1. The ends lost 3 bases at V and 5 bases at J; junction bases unmatched: 3. Germline V CDR1 and CDR2: SGHNT, YENEEA. This CDR3 has 13 residues. The CDR3 protein is CASSFLTGDEQYF. As DNA, the CDR3 is TGTGCCAGCAGCTTCTTGACAGGGGACGAGCAGTACTTC.

This rearrangement joins TRBV27 to TRBJ2-5; TRBD1 matches at 9 bases. The CDR3 is made up of 17 amino acids. Germline assignment: CDR1 MNHEY and CDR2 SMNVEV (reference sequence). V was pared by 4 bases and J by 2 bases, with 11 bases of the junction left unmatched. Here the CDR3 reads CASSSTGGPGFQETQYF. The DNA for the CDR3 is TGTGCCAGCAGTTCGACAGGGGGGCCGGGGTTTCAAGAGACCCAGTACTTC.

The genes are TRBV7-2 and TRBJ2-1, with TRBD2 matching over 8 bases. Germline CDR1 SGHTA, CDR2 FQGNSA. Trimming removed 5 bases from V and 0 bases from J; junction bases left unmatched: 9. The CDR3 is 17 residues long. CDR3 DNA sequence: TGTGCCAGCAGCCCCGCCTCGGGGGGGAGCTCCTACAATGAGCAGTTCTTC. Its translation is CASSPASGGSSYNEQFF. Full variable domain (remainder filled in from reference TRBV7-2 and TRBJ2-1): GAGVSQSPSNKVTEKGKDVELRCDPISGHTALYWYRQSLGQGLEFLIYFQGNSAPDKSGLPSDRFSAERTGGSVSTLTIQRTQQEDSAVYLCASSPASGGSSYNEQFFGPGTRLTVL.

The rearrangement joins TRBV4-2 to TRBJ1-4; D ambiguous. Trimming removed 4 bases from V and 7 bases from J, with 13 bases in between. This CDR3 is built from 14 residues. Per germline, CDR1 LGHNA and CDR2 YNFKEQ. The CDR3 DNA follows: TGTGCCAGCAGCCCTTTCTTGGCGGGTGAAAAACTGTTTTTT. Amino acid sequence: CASSPFLAGEKLFF.

V usage is TRBV6-4 and J usage is TRBJ2-3; D perhaps matches TRBD1 (5 bases). Looked up from germline, CDR1 is MRHNA and CDR2 is SNTAGT. V was pared by 8 bases and J by 2 bases, with 17 bases between. This CDR3 has 15 amino acids. The CDR3 DNA follows: TGTGCCAGCTCTAGGGGCCAGGAAGACACAGATACGCAGTATTTT. Translating gives CASSRGQEDTDTQYF.

V is TRBV28 and J is TRBJ2-7, with D tentatively TRBD1 (5 bases). CDR3 length equals 17 residues. In germline, CDR1 is MDHEN, CDR2 SYDVKM. V lost 4 bases, J lost 0 bases, and 19 bases lay in between. The CDR3 loop is CASSSTPGRAFSYEQYF. DNA of the CDR3: TGTGCCAGCAGTTCCACCCCCGGCAGGGCTTTCTCCTACGAGCAGTACTTC.

DNA of the CDR3: TGTGCCAGCAGTTTAGTCGGACAGGGTTACACCGGGGAGCTGTTTTTT. The encoded protein is CASSLVGQGYTGELFF. The chain employs TRBV27 and TRBJ2-2; 8 nucleotides match TRBD1. Germline CDR1 MNHEY, CDR2 SMNVEV (reference sequence). V shed 2 bases and J 3 bases; nucleotides not matched to a gene: 5. This CDR3 region has 16 residues.

The table lists this clone with a few counts. The gene calls are TRBV19 and TRBJ1-5, with TRBD1 matching 11 bases. V trimming: 3 bases; J trimming: 9 bases; junction bases outside the gene matches: 4. Germline V gene sequence: CDR1 LNHDA, CDR2 SQIVND (reference sequence). This CDR3 has 14 amino acids. CDR3 sequence: CASSIGQGARPQHF. The CDR3 DNA reads TGTGCCAGTAGTATCGGACAGGGGGCTCGGCCCCAGCATTTT. The full variable domain, with the rest looked up from reference TRBV19 and TRBJ1-5, is DGGITQSPKYLFRKEGQNVTLSCEQNLNHDAMYWYRQDPGQGLRLIYYSQIVNDFQKGDIAEGYSVSREKKESFPLTVTSAQKNPTAFYLCASSIGQGARPQHFGDGTRLSIL.

The rearrangement links TRBV5-1 to TRBJ2-7; 7 bases fit TRBD2. CDR3 length: 15 amino acids. Germline loops: CDR1 SGHRS, CDR2 YFSETQ. Germline trimming cut 5 bases from V and 1 base from J; bases unmatched to any gene: 9. CDR3 coding DNA: TGCGCCAGCAGAACTGGACTAGAAGATTCCTACGAGCAGTACTTC. Its translation is CASRTGLEDSYEQYF. Full variable domain (outside the CDR3, taken from reference TRBV5-1 and TRBJ2-7): KAGVTQTPRYLIKTRGQQVTLSCSPISGHRSVSWYQQTPGQGLQFLFEYFSETQRNKGNFPGRFSGRQFSNSRSEMNVSTLELGDSALYLCASRTGLEDSYEQYFGPGTRLTVT.

This rearrangement joins TRBV9 to TRBJ1-4; no definite D call. This CDR3 comprises 14 residues. V lost 4 bases and J lost 5, with 12 bases in between. In germline, CDR1 is SGDLS, CDR2 YYNGEE. In DNA, the CDR3 is TGTGCCAGCAGCCGCGCCGGGATGAATGAAAAACTGTTTTTT. Translation: CASSRAGMNEKLFF.

This clone was seen a handful of times. V is TRBV18 and J is TRBJ2-1, with 10 positions matching TRBD2. V shed 4 bases and J 5 bases; nucleotides not matched to a gene: 5. The germline gives CDR1 KGHSH, CDR2 LQKENI. The CDR3 covers 15 residues. The CDR3 sequence is CASSRQREGDNEQFF. CDR3 DNA: TGTGCCAGCTCACGCCAGCGGGAGGGCGACAATGAGCAGTTCTTC.

This chain joins TRBV7-2 and TRBJ2-7; D perhaps matches TRBD2 (5 bases). This CDR3 spans 15 amino acids. V shed 2 bases and J shed 5 bases, with 16 bases lying between them. Germline-derived CDR1 and CDR2 are SGHTA and FQGNSA. CDR3 sequence: CASSLYPGEKDEQYF. DNA for the CDR3: TGTGCCAGCAGCTTATACCCCGGGGAGAAGGACGAGCAGTACTTC.